Presented here are 30 T cell receptor beta chains from one specimen sequenced in a study of T cells after somatic rescue of genetic block. Repertoires were generated with immunoSEQ multiplex PCR, while TCRdb's copy carries only in-frame clones and drops some. The sample carries approximately 65,000 clones, about 90% recorded once. The sample was peripheral blood mononuclear cells (PBMCs). The receptors originated from a man between 40 and 49 years old.

The rearrangement links TRBV5-1 to TRBJ2-7; 7 nucleotides match TRBD1. Trimming cost V 4 bases and J 6 bases; bases outside gene matches: 7. This CDR3 has 13 amino acids. Germline assignment: CDR1 SGHRS and CDR2 YFSETQ. CDR3 nucleotides: TGCGCCAGCAGCCAACAGGGGTGGGGCGAGCAGTACTTC. Protein sequence: CASSQQGWGEQYF. Full variable domain (outside the CDR3, taken from reference TRBV5-1 and TRBJ2-7): KAGVTQTPRYLIKTRGQQVTLSCSPISGHRSVSWYQQTPGQGLQFLFEYFSETQRNKGNFPGRFSGRQFSNSRSEMNVSTLELGDSALYLCASSQQGWGEQYFGPGTRLTVT.

The genes are TRBV5-1 and TRBJ2-7, with D possibly TRBD2 on 5 matching bases. The CDR3 totals 13 residues. V lost 0 bases to trimming and J lost 5 bases, with 9 bases between them. Germline V gives CDR1 SGHRS, CDR2 YFSETQ. CDR3 in DNA: TGCGCCAGCAGCTTGGGTAGAGGGAACGAGCAGTACTTC. Its translation: CASSLGRGNEQYF. Complete variable domain (other parts from reference TRBV5-1 and TRBJ2-7): KAGVTQTPRYLIKTRGQQVTLSCSPISGHRSVSWYQQTPGQGLQFLFEYFSETQRNKGNFPGRFSGRQFSNSRSEMNVSTLELGDSALYLCASSLGRGNEQYFGPGTRLTVT.

V usage is TRBV7-7 and J usage is TRBJ2-5, with D hard to call. V was trimmed by 4 bases and J by 0 bases, leaving 12 bases between them. Germline V CDR1 and CDR2: SSHAT, FNYEAQ (reference sequence). The CDR3 sequence is 15 residues long. CDR3 DNA: TGTGCCAGCAGCTCTGATGGCAGCAACCAAGAGACCCAGTACTTC. Translated, it gives CASSSDGSNQETQYF. Variable domain in full (rest from reference TRBV7-7 and TRBJ2-5): GAGVSQSPRYKVTKRGQDVTLRCDPISSHATLYWYQQALGQGPEFLTYFNYEAQPDKSGLPSDRFSAERPEGSISTLTIQRTEQRDSAMYRCASSSDGSNQETQYFGPGTRLLVL.

This chain joins TRBV2 and TRBJ2-3; TRBD1 matches 7 bases. Trimming removed 6 bases from V and 2 bases from J; junction bases left unmatched: 5. Germline V gene data show CDR1 as SNHLY and CDR2 as FYNNEI. The CDR3 runs to 14 residues. The CDR3 region has the DNA TGTGCCAGCAGAGCCGGGACAGACACAGATACGCAGTATTTT. The encoded protein is CASRAGTDTDTQYF.

The table lists this clone with a count of one. V and J are TRBV5-4 and TRBJ2-2; 9 bases map to TRBD1. The CDR3 totals 17 residues. Per the germline V gene, CDR1 is SGHNT and CDR2 is YYREEE (reference sequence). V gave up 0 bases and J gave up 1 base; unmatched junction bases: 4. CDR3 residues: CASSLGPDRGNTGELFF. CDR3 coding DNA: TGTGCCAGCAGCTTGGGACCGGACAGGGGGAACACCGGGGAGCTGTTTTTT.

The chain employs TRBV28 and TRBJ2-7, with 13 positions matching TRBD2. V lost 2 bases to trimming and J lost 2 bases; unmatched junction nucleotides: 12. The CDR3 has 19 residues. Germline V gene lookup returns CDR1 MDHEN and CDR2 SYDVKM. In DNA form, the CDR3 reads TGTGCCAGCAGTTTAGGAGGCAGGGGACTAGCGGGAACTACCTACGAGCAGTACTTC. Protein product: CASSLGGRGLAGTTYEQYF.

This chain connects TRBV6-4 to TRBJ2-1; 7 bases map to TRBD2. CDR1 MRHNA and CDR2 SNTAGT come from the germline V gene. J was trimmed by 3 bases and V by 4 bases; bases with no gene match: 3. The CDR3 loop spans 14 amino acids. For the CDR3, the DNA is TGTGCCAGCAGTGCTGGCGGGGGCTACAATGAGCAGTTCTTC. Translated, it gives CASSAGGGYNEQFF.

This chain's CDR3 is CASSLGDRPEAFF. The CDR3, as DNA: TGTGCCAGCAGTTTAGGGGACAGGCCTGAAGCTTTCTTT. This rearrangement joins TRBV28 to TRBJ1-1; 8 positions match TRBD1. The V gene's germline CDR1 is MDHEN and CDR2 SYDVKM. Trimming at V came to 2 bases and at J to 6 bases, leaving 2 bases not matched to a gene. The CDR3 covers 13 residues.

The chain recombines TRBV4-1 with TRBJ2-7; D not resolved. In germline, CDR1 is MGHRA, CDR2 YSYEKL. The CDR3 extends over 14 amino acids. Trimming shortened V by 1 base and J by 1 base, and 8 bases separated the two germline ends. The CDR3, as DNA: TGCGCCAGCAGCCAAGCGGCAGAGTCCTACGAGCAGTACTTC. Encoded protein: CASSQAAESYEQYF.

This clone occurred once. The chain combines TRBV5-4 with TRBJ1-6, with D maybe TRBD1 (6 bases). The CDR3 contains 16 residues. With 0 bases removed from V and 9 bases from J, the gap between germline ends came to 16 bases. Germline assignment: CDR1 SGHNT and CDR2 YYREEE (reference sequence). The CDR3 bases are TGTGCCAGCAGCTTGGCACAGGGAAGTTATGGTTCACCCCTCCACTTT. Protein: CASSLAQGSYGSPLHF.

The rearrangement links TRBV18 to TRBJ1-2; TRBD1 agrees at 7 bases. Germline V lookup: CDR1 KGHSH, CDR2 LQKENI. The trim removed 3 bases at V and 3 bases at J, leaving 4 bases unmatched. This CDR3 is built from 14 residues. The CDR3 sequence is CASSPVDRDYGYTF. CDR3 DNA sequence: TGTGCCAGCTCACCTGTAGACAGGGACTATGGCTACACCTTC.

The chain joins TRBV7-9 to TRBJ2-2; D gene unclear. Trimming took 1 base from V and 0 from J, leaving 6 bases between them. Germline V gene sequence: CDR1 SEHNR, CDR2 FQNEAQ (reference sequence). CDR3 length: 15 residues. CDR3 nucleotide sequence: TGTGCCAGCAGCTTAGACCTCGCGAACACCGGGGAGCTGTTTTTT. Residues: CASSLDLANTGELFF.

The chain links TRBV5-4 to TRBJ2-7; D might be TRBD1 (5 bases). This CDR3 is built from 14 residues. V was clipped by 2 bases and J by 5 bases, with 14 bases between them. Germline CDR1 and CDR2: SGHNT and YYREEE (reference sequence). The CDR3 DNA follows: TGTGCCAGCAGCTTATTGTCCAGGGTTGACGAGCAGTACTTC. It specifies CASSLLSRVDEQYF.

V usage is TRBV11-2 and J usage is TRBJ2-5, with D uncertain. This CDR3 contains 14 residues. V shed 0 bases and J shed 7 bases, with 12 bases lying between them. Germline V gives CDR1 SGHAT, CDR2 FQNNGV. CDR3 nucleotide sequence: TGTGCCAGCAGCTTAGATCATGGGTTGGGGACCCAGTACTTC. The encoded protein is CASSLDHGLGTQYF. The entire variable domain, with the rest obtained from reference TRBV11-2 and TRBJ2-5, is as follows: EAGVAQSPRYKIIEKRQSVAFWCNPISGHATLYWYQQILGQGPKLLIQFQNNGVVDDSQLPKDRFSAERLKGVDSTLKIQPAKLEDSAVYLCASSLDHGLGTQYFGPGTRLLVL.

The chain couples TRBV7-9 to TRBJ2-1; 9 bases are shared with TRBD2. V dropped 6 bases and J dropped 2; count of bases not matched to a gene: 5. In germline, CDR1 is SEHNR, CDR2 FQNEAQ (reference sequence). This CDR3 comprises 15 residues. As DNA, the CDR3 is TGTGCCAGCAGGGGAGGCGGGAGGGCCTACAATGAGCAGTTCTTC. Translated: CASRGGGRAYNEQFF.

The chain joins TRBV7-9 to TRBJ1-5, with no clear D. CDR3 length: 13 residues. The germline gives CDR1 SEHNR, CDR2 FQNEAQ (reference sequence). The CDR3 sequence: CPGVPNSNQPQHF. The CDR3 region has the DNA TGTCCCGGGGTCCCGAATAGCAATCAGCCCCAGCATTTT.

The chain links TRBV28 to TRBJ2-7; D is undetermined. This CDR3 is 16 amino acids long. V lost 3 bases and J 0 bases, leaving 15 bases between the germline ends. Germline lookup yields CDR1 MDHEN and CDR2 SYDVKM. The CDR3 is CASSFNLLGLSYEQYF. DNA of the CDR3: TGTGCCAGCAGTTTCAACCTCTTGGGCCTCTCCTACGAGCAGTACTTC.

V and J are TRBV7-2 and TRBJ1-2; 10 nucleotides line up with TRBD1. CDR1 and CDR2 (germline): SGHTA, FQGNSA. Germline trimming cut 5 bases from V and 4 bases from J; bases unmatched to any gene: 13. The CDR3 covers 17 residues. This CDR3 is CASSKPGQGSSSYGYTF. DNA for the CDR3: TGTGCCAGCAGCAAACCGGGACAGGGGAGCAGCAGCTATGGCTACACCTTC.

The chain couples TRBV19 to TRBJ1-2; a possible D gene is TRBD1 (5 bases). This CDR3 is built from 12 residues. Trimming cost V 1 base and J 8 bases, with 8 bases left between them. CDR1 LNHDA and CDR2 SQIVND come from the germline V gene (reference sequence). In nucleotides, the CDR3 is TGTGCCAGTAGTATAGTGGGACGAGGCTACACCTTC. Residues: CASSIVGRGYTF. The full variable domain, completed using reference TRBV19 and TRBJ1-2, is DGGITQSPKYLFRKEGQNVTLSCEQNLNHDAMYWYRQDPGQGLRLIYYSQIVNDFQKGDIAEGYSVSREKKESFPLTVTSAQKNPTAFYLCASSIVGRGYTFGSGTRLTVV.

The chain couples TRBV5-4 to TRBJ2-1; TRBD2 matches 8 bases. Trimming at V came to 4 bases and at J to 3 bases, leaving 9 bases not matched to a gene. Germline V gives CDR1 SGHNT, CDR2 YYREEE (reference sequence). The CDR3 sequence is 16 residues long. CDR3 residues: CASSPGRTSLYNEQFF. CDR3 DNA: TGTGCCAGCAGCCCGGGACGGACTAGCCTCTACAATGAGCAGTTCTTC.

The rearrangement links TRBV5-6 to TRBJ2-4; 7 bases agree with TRBD1. J lost 12 bases, V lost 4 bases, and 7 bases had no gene match. The CDR3 has 12 residues. Germline loops: CDR1 SGHDT, CDR2 YYEEEE. The CDR3 loop reads CASSKNRGAQYF. CDR3 coding DNA: TGTGCCAGCAGCAAAAACAGGGGAGCTCAGTACTTC.

This clone was recorded once. This rearrangement joins TRBV4-1 to TRBJ1-4; 9 bases agree with TRBD1. Germline V gives CDR1 MGHRA, CDR2 YSYEKL. With V trimmed by 3 bases and J by 7 bases, 6 bases remained unmatched. The CDR3 covers 15 residues. CDR3 sequence: CASSQYQTGGEKLFF. Here the CDR3 DNA reads TGCGCCAGCAGCCAGTATCAGACAGGGGGTGAAAAACTGTTTTTT.

The chain is built from TRBV10-3 and TRBJ2-7; TRBD2 matches at 10 bases. Trimming at V came to 6 bases and at J to 2 bases, leaving 4 bases not matched to a gene. The germline gives CDR1 ENHRY, CDR2 SYGVKD. The length of the CDR3 is 14 residues. CDR3 nucleotide sequence: TGTGCCATCAGATCCGGGACTAGCGCCTACGAGCAGTACTTC. This codes for CAIRSGTSAYEQYF.

The chain combines TRBV9 with TRBJ2-1; TRBD2 matches at 10 bases. The V segment lost 4 bases and the J segment 4 bases; nucleotides outside the gene matches: 8. The CDR3 covers 16 residues. Germline V gene lookup returns CDR1 SGDLS and CDR2 YYNGEE. CDR3 residues: CASSTTGTSAYNEQFF. Here the CDR3 DNA reads TGTGCCAGCAGCACCACGGGGACTAGCGCTTACAATGAGCAGTTCTTC.

The V call is TRBV6-1, the J call TRBJ2-7; tentatively, D is TRBD2 (7 bases). Germline lookup yields CDR1 MNHNS and CDR2 SASEGT. The CDR3 covers 13 residues. Trimming removed 9 bases from V and 2 bases from J, with 14 bases in between. The CDR3 here is CASSLGGPYEQYF. In nucleotides, the CDR3 is TGTGCCAGTTCTCTGGGGGGGCCCTACGAGCAGTACTTC.

This chain links TRBV11-3 with TRBJ1-2, with unresolved D. Germline V CDR1 and CDR2: SGHNT, YENEEA. The CDR3 contains 14 residues. The V and J ends lost 4 bases and 8 bases respectively, with 17 bases between them. The DNA for the CDR3 is TGTGCCAGCAGCTCCCCGACACGCCTGGCCGGCTACACCTTC. The encoded protein is CASSSPTRLAGYTF.

The genes are TRBV4-2 and TRBJ1-4, with D possibly being TRBD1 (5 bases). The germline V and J ends were trimmed by 0 bases and 7 bases, with 15 bases remaining between them. The CDR3 totals 16 residues. Per germline, CDR1 LGHNA and CDR2 YNFKEQ. Here the CDR3 reads CASSQEEGRPSEKLFF. DNA of the CDR3: TGTGCCAGCAGCCAAGAAGAGGGACGGCCTAGTGAAAAACTGTTTTTT.

This clone was seen just once. V usage is TRBV12-5 and J usage is TRBJ2-1; TRBD1 matches 7 bases. With V trimmed by 6 bases and J by 10 bases, 15 bases remained unmatched. The CDR3 consists of 15 residues. From germline, CDR1 is LGHNT and CDR2 FRNRAP. Here the CDR3 reads CASGPLRQGLGEQFF. CDR3 coding DNA: TGTGCTAGTGGCCCCCTTAGACAGGGCCTAGGGGAGCAGTTCTTC.

The rearrangement links TRBV6-6 to TRBJ2-7, with D possibly being TRBD1 (6 bases). Germline lookup yields CDR1 MNHNY and CDR2 SVGAGI (reference sequence). Trimming stripped 0 bases from V and 2 bases from J, with 11 bases between. There are 15 residues in the CDR3. CDR3 nucleotide sequence: TGTGCCAGCAGTTACTCGAGTCAGGGGCCCTACGAGCAGTACTTC. Its translation: CASSYSSQGPYEQYF.

The CDR3 nucleotides are TGTGCCAGCAGCCCGTACCACAGGGCGGCTAGCAGCTACGAGCAGTACTTC. This gives the protein CASSPYHRAASSYEQYF. The V gene is TRBV11-2, the J gene TRBJ2-7; tentative D call: TRBD1 (6 bases). Looked up from germline, CDR1 is SGHAT and CDR2 is FQNNGV. This CDR3 is built from 17 residues. Trimming pared 5 bases from V and 3 bases from J, leaving 23 bases between.